Each of the 29 T cell receptor beta chains below was sequenced from the same sample in a study of graft-versus-host responses after intestinal transplantation. Assay: immunoSEQ multiplex PCR; the TCRdb copy retains only in-frame clones and omits some. Of 15,000 to 18,000 clones listed, 30% to 35% are singletons. This specimen was alloreactive CD4+ T cells from a mixed lymphocyte reaction culture, taken before intestinal transplant. Subset noted: CFSE-low proliferating T cells sorted from roughly 6-day pre-transplant mixed lymphocyte reaction (GvH or HvG direction). Source of these receptors: a human patient who received an intestinal transplant.

The table lists this clone with a few counts. The V gene is TRBV5-1, the J gene TRBJ2-7; no definite D call. Trimming pared 0 bases from V and 0 bases from J, leaving 7 bases between. The CDR3 is 14 residues long. CDR1 is SGHRS and CDR2 is YFSETQ in the germline V gene. DNA for the CDR3: TGCGCCAGCAGCTTGGGCGGCAGCTCCTACGAGCAGTACTTC. Translation gives CASSLGGSSYEQYF.

V and J are TRBV5-3 and TRBJ1-2; D is uncertain. TRBV5-3 is marked as an open reading frame, function uncertain. The CDR3 sequence is 12 residues long. Trimming took 1 base from V and 2 from J, leaving 3 bases between them. CDR3 sequence: CARSLTNYGYTF. CDR3 nucleotide sequence: TGTGCCAGAAGCTTGACAAACTATGGCTACACCTTC.

This rearrangement joins TRBV7-2 to TRBJ2-1, with a weak D call TRBD2 (6 bases). The V and J ends lost 5 bases and 4 bases respectively, with 21 bases between them. This CDR3 has 17 residues. Germline-derived CDR1 and CDR2 are SGHTA and FQGNSA. CDR3: CASSPFSPGVRYNEQFF. CDR3 in DNA: TGTGCCAGCAGCCCCTTTTCCCCGGGAGTCAGATACAATGAGCAGTTCTTC.

The CDR3 region has the DNA TGTGCCAGCAGTCAAGGACGGGAGGGCCTTTATGAGCAGTACTTC. Residues: CASSQGREGLYEQYF. This rearrangement joins TRBV13 to TRBJ2-7; TRBD2 agrees at 8 bases. CDR1 is PRHDT and CDR2 is FYEKMQ in the germline V gene (reference sequence). J gave up 7 bases and V 6 bases, and 14 bases lay outside the gene matches. The CDR3 has 15 residues. Full variable domain (missing parts from reference TRBV13 and TRBJ2-7): AAGVIQSPRHLIKEKRETATLKCYPIPRHDTVYWYQQGPGQDPQFLISFYEKMQSDKGSIPDRFSAQQFSDYHSELNMSSLELGDSALYFCASSQGREGLYEQYFGPGTRLTVT.

The genes are TRBV5-1 and TRBJ2-7; 11 nucleotides line up with TRBD2. This CDR3 contains 13 residues. Germline V lookup: CDR1 SGHRS, CDR2 YFSETQ. The junction had 2 bases not matched to a gene; V was cut back by 3 bases and J by 6 bases. The CDR3 here is CASSYGLAGEQYF. The CDR3 bases are TGCGCCAGCAGCTACGGACTAGCGGGCGAGCAGTACTTC.

The rearrangement uses TRBV7-9 and TRBJ1-2; 8 nucleotides match TRBD1. CDR3 size: 15 residues. Germline CDR1 and CDR2: SEHNR and FQNEAQ (reference sequence). V dropped 1 base and J dropped 8; count of bases not matched to a gene: 9. The CDR3 spells CASSLVRTGSRGYTF. The CDR3 nucleotides are TGTGCCAGCAGCTTAGTGCGGACAGGGTCTAGGGGCTACACCTTC.

The chain joins TRBV5-4 to TRBJ1-4, with 8 bases aligning to TRBD1. Germline V gene lookup returns CDR1 SGHNT and CDR2 YYREEE (reference sequence). There are 16 residues in the CDR3. Losses at the gene ends were 2 bases for V and 4 bases for J; bases not matched to a gene: 7. In nucleotides, the CDR3 is TGTGCCAGCAGCTTCACAGGGGGTGTCGGTAATGAAAAACTGTTTTTT. Its translation: CASSFTGGVGNEKLFF.

The genes are TRBV5-1 and TRBJ1-4; D is possibly TRBD1 (6 bases). The CDR3 extends over 16 amino acids. The germline gives CDR1 SGHRS, CDR2 YFSETQ. Trimming removed 0 bases at V and 8 bases at J, with 17 bases between. The CDR3 coding sequence is TGCGCCAGCAGCTTGGCCCTGGGGGGGCTCGGAGAAAAACTGTTTTTT. It encodes CASSLALGGLGEKLFF.

This chain links TRBV28 with TRBJ1-5; no reliable D call. Germline V gene sequence: CDR1 MDHEN, CDR2 SYDVKM. This CDR3 has 12 residues. Trimming shortened V by 2 bases and J by 5 bases, and 4 bases separated the two germline ends. The CDR3 region is CASSLIHQPQHF. In DNA, the CDR3 is TGTGCCAGCAGTTTAATCCATCAGCCCCAGCATTTT.

This chain links TRBV5-1 with TRBJ2-3; weak D call: TRBD2 (6 bases). This CDR3 has 15 residues. Germline V CDR1 and CDR2: SGHRS, YFSETQ. Trimming pared 4 bases from V and 4 bases from J, leaving 16 bases between. The chain's CDR3 is CASSRAGGVADTQYF. CDR3 in DNA: TGCGCCAGCAGCCGCGCCGGGGGAGTCGCAGATACGCAGTATTTT. The full variable domain, with the rest looked up from reference TRBV5-1 and TRBJ2-3, is KAGVTQTPRYLIKTRGQQVTLSCSPISGHRSVSWYQQTPGQGLQFLFEYFSETQRNKGNFPGRFSGRQFSNSRSEMNVSTLELGDSALYLCASSRAGGVADTQYFGPGTRLTVL.

This clone was seen a few times. The rearrangement uses TRBV7-2 and TRBJ2-6; TRBD1 is a possible D gene (6 bases). Trimming removed 4 bases from V and 4 bases from J, with 11 bases in between. CDR3 length: 15 amino acids. Germline V gene lookup returns CDR1 SGHTA and CDR2 FQGNSA. The CDR3 bases are TGTGCCAGCAGCTCAGGGGTGTCAGGGGCCAACGTCCTGACTTTC. It translates to CASSSGVSGANVLTF.

The V and J genes are TRBV7-6 and TRBJ2-5, with TRBD2 matching over 14 bases. CDR3 length equals 16 residues. V lost 5 bases, J lost 5 bases, and 7 bases stayed unmatched. Germline V gene data show CDR1 as SGHVS and CDR2 as FNYEAQ. CDR3 region: CASSPRLAGGLETQYF. The DNA for the CDR3 is TGTGCCAGCAGCCCAAGACTAGCGGGGGGGCTGGAGACCCAGTACTTC.

V usage is TRBV7-2 and J usage is TRBJ2-5; D unresolved. Germline CDR1 SGHTA, CDR2 FQGNSA. Trimming took off 3 bases at V and 5 bases at J, with 4 bases between the two ends. The CDR3 is 11 residues long. As DNA, the CDR3 is TGTGCCAGCAGCTTCTTCGAGACCCAGTACTTC. Translation: CASSFFETQYF.

The table lists this clone with a few counts. The chain couples TRBV18 to TRBJ2-1, with TRBD2 matching 8 bases. Per germline, CDR1 KGHSH and CDR2 LQKENI. The trim removed 1 base at V and 8 bases at J, leaving 13 bases unmatched. The CDR3 contains 17 residues. The CDR3 loop reads CASSPRARGAGFDEQFF. The CDR3, as DNA: TGTGCCAGCTCACCACGGGCGCGGGGGGCAGGTTTTGATGAGCAGTTCTTC. Based on the CDR3 plus reference TRBV18 and TRBJ2-1, the full variable domain is NAGVMQNPRHLVRRRGQEARLRCSPMKGHSHVYWYRQLPEEGLKFMVYLQKENIIDESGMPKERFSAEFPKEGPSILRIQQVVRGDSAAYFCASSPRARGAGFDEQFFGPGTRLTVL.

This chain joins TRBV7-9 and TRBJ1-2; D unresolved. With 2 bases removed from V and 3 bases from J, the gap between germline ends came to 4 bases. In germline, CDR1 is SEHNR, CDR2 FQNEAQ (reference sequence). This CDR3 has 12 residues. CDR3 amino acids: CASSLTDYGYTF. The CDR3 DNA reads TGTGCCAGCAGCTTAACAGACTATGGCTACACCTTC. The full variable domain, completed using reference TRBV7-9 and TRBJ1-2, is DTGVSQNPRHKITKRGQNVTFRCDPISEHNRLYWYRQTLGQGPEFLTYFQNEAQLEKSRLLSDRFSAERPKGSFSTLEIQRTEQGDSAMYLCASSLTDYGYTFGSGTRLTVV.

This clone was seen a few times. The chain employs TRBV18 and TRBJ2-6; D possibly corresponds to TRBD2 (6 bases). Per the germline V gene, CDR1 is KGHSH and CDR2 is LQKENI. The CDR3 is made up of 18 amino acids. Trimming shortened V by 5 bases and J by 5 bases, and 22 bases separated the two germline ends. CDR3 amino acids: CASSTRWDLQSRANVLTF. CDR3 DNA: TGTGCCAGCTCAACGCGATGGGACTTACAAAGTCGGGCCAACGTCCTGACTTTC.

V usage is TRBV7-9 and J usage is TRBJ1-4; no clear D. The V gene's germline CDR1 is SEHNR and CDR2 FQNEAQ (reference sequence). Trimming cost V 3 bases and J 5 bases, with 10 bases left between them. This CDR3 is built from 14 residues. CDR3 sequence: CASSFSQENEKLFF. The CDR3 DNA sequence: TGTGCCAGCAGCTTCTCCCAGGAAAATGAAAAACTGTTTTTT.

This clone was seen once. V and J are TRBV19 and TRBJ1-1; tentatively, D is TRBD1 (5 bases). Trimming stripped 7 bases from V and 2 bases from J, with 17 bases between. This CDR3 contains 15 residues. Germline V gene lookup returns CDR1 LNHDA and CDR2 SQIVND (reference sequence). The CDR3 sequence: CASTSRGVVNTEAFF. For the CDR3, the DNA is TGTGCCAGTACCTCTCGAGGGGTGGTCAACACTGAAGCTTTCTTT. Combining the CDR3 with reference TRBV19 and TRBJ1-1 gives the whole variable domain DGGITQSPKYLFRKEGQNVTLSCEQNLNHDAMYWYRQDPGQGLRLIYYSQIVNDFQKGDIAEGYSVSREKKESFPLTVTSAQKNPTAFYLCASTSRGVVNTEAFFGQGTRLTVV.

The chain couples TRBV4-1 to TRBJ1-2; the D gene is possibly TRBD1 (5 bases). Trimming cost V 0 bases and J 3 bases, with 5 bases left between them. This CDR3 is built from 13 residues. Germline V lookup: CDR1 MGHRA, CDR2 YSYEKL. The CDR3 sequence is CASSQEGHYGYTF. The CDR3 DNA reads TGCGCCAGCAGCCAAGAGGGGCACTATGGCTACACCTTC.

This clone was detected only a few times. The chain is built from TRBV10-2 and TRBJ2-3, with D possibly TRBD2 on 5 matching bases. Trimming removed 7 bases from V and 1 base from J, with 12 bases in between. The germline V gene has CDR1 WSHSY and CDR2 SAAADI. The CDR3 covers 14 residues. The CDR3 DNA follows: TGCGCCAGCACGAGGGCCGGGGGCACAGATACGCAGTATTTT. It encodes CASTRAGGTDTQYF.

In its sample, this clone was seen a few times. An end of the junction does not agree with germline; a read error may underlie this. CDR3 DNA sequence: TGTTCCAGCTGTGTGGGACAGGGGGGAAGGACCCAGCATTTT. Translating gives CSSCVGQGGRTQHF. V and J are TRBV2 and TRBJ1-5, with TRBD1 matching over 11 bases. CDR1 and CDR2 from the germline V gene are SNHLY and FYNNEI. This CDR3 region has 14 residues.

Judged by abundance, this clone is medium-sized. The gene calls are TRBV2 and TRBJ2-2; D gene unclear. This CDR3 comprises 13 residues. V was clipped by 1 base and J by 6 bases, with 6 bases between them. Per the germline V gene, CDR1 is SNHLY and CDR2 is FYNNEI. This CDR3 is CASSEEWAGELFF. The CDR3 DNA reads as TGTGCCAGCAGTGAAGAGTGGGCCGGGGAGCTGTTTTTT.

V gene TRBV5-4 combines with J gene TRBJ2-1; no firm D call. Trimming took off 0 bases at V and 8 bases at J, with 15 bases between the two ends. CDR3 length: 15 amino acids. Germline V gives CDR1 SGHNT, CDR2 YYREEE (reference sequence). CDR3 region: CASSLGALVGDEQFF. The CDR3 region has the DNA TGTGCCAGCAGCTTGGGGGCTTTAGTTGGGGATGAGCAGTTCTTC.

The CDR3 is CATNWRGHYGYTF. As DNA, the CDR3 is TGTGCCACCAATTGGAGGGGCCACTATGGCTACACCTTC. The chain recombines TRBV6-5 with TRBJ1-2, with TRBD1 as a possible D gene (5 bases). Germline lookup yields CDR1 MNHEY and CDR2 SVGAGI. V was shortened by 10 bases and J by 3 bases, with 15 bases between the two germline ends. This CDR3 has 13 residues.

CDR3 DNA: TGCGCCAGCAGCTTGGTGACTAGCGGCTACAATGAGCAGTTCTTC. Encoded protein: CASSLVTSGYNEQFF. This chain connects TRBV5-1 to TRBJ2-1; 9 bases agree with TRBD2. The V gene end was trimmed by 0 bases and the J gene end by 3 bases; junction bases not matched to a gene: 1. The CDR3 spans 15 residues. Germline V lookup: CDR1 SGHRS, CDR2 YFSETQ. The full variable domain, rest sourced from reference TRBV5-1 and TRBJ2-1, is KAGVTQTPRYLIKTRGQQVTLSCSPISGHRSVSWYQQTPGQGLQFLFEYFSETQRNKGNFPGRFSGRQFSNSRSEMNVSTLELGDSALYLCASSLVTSGYNEQFFGPGTRLTVL.

The chain recombines TRBV28 with TRBJ1-2; D perhaps matches TRBD1 (5 bases). Germline CDR1 is MDHEN and CDR2 is SYDVKM. The CDR3 sequence is 11 residues long. The ends were cut back, 8 bases at V and 2 bases at J, with 6 bases in the middle. CDR3 nucleotide sequence: TGTGCCAGCTACAGGAACTATGGCTACACCTTC. Its translation is CASYRNYGYTF.

The chain has TRBV7-2 and TRBJ1-4; 9 nucleotides agree with TRBD1. The V and J ends lost 5 bases and 8 bases, in that order; junction bases with no gene match: 9. CDR3 length: 15 amino acids. In germline, CDR1 is SGHTA, CDR2 FQGNSA. In DNA, the CDR3 is TGTGCCAGCAGCCCAGAGGGACAGGGTGGAGAAAAACTGTTTTTT. Its translation: CASSPEGQGGEKLFF.

The chain couples TRBV25-1 to TRBJ1-4; the D gene is possibly TRBD1 (5 bases). V lost 0 bases, J lost 11 bases, and 10 bases lay in between. Germline CDR1 is MGHDK and CDR2 is SYGVNS. This CDR3 has 13 amino acids. The CDR3 coding sequence is TGTGCCAGCAGTGAATACGGCAGGGAGAAACTGTTTTTT. This gives the protein CASSEYGREKLFF.

Here the CDR3 DNA reads TGTGCCAGCAGCGACCGGAACCGGGGTGGCTACACCTTC. Translated: CASSDRNRGGYTF. This chain uses TRBV7-3 with TRBJ1-2; D is unclear. Germline V lookup: CDR1 SGHTA, CDR2 FQGTGA. Trimming cost V 5 bases and J 7 bases, with 14 bases left between them. This CDR3 region has 13 residues.